The next 24 T cell receptor beta chains were all read from a single sample in a study of beta chain features in type 1 diabetes. Expressed TCRB transcripts were sequenced, since all the RNA that had been isolated was reverse transcribed. Generated by immunoSEQ multiplex PCR, the TCRdb table keeps only in-frame clones and is missing some. The sample lists under 400,000 clones; less than 20% were seen once. The sample comprised naive CD4+ T cells from blood. The source is a woman aged 18-30 years in good health.

This rearrangement joins TRBV30 to TRBJ2-2; 12 bases fit TRBD1. The CDR3 sequence is 15 residues long. The germline CDR1 and CDR2 sequences are GTSNPN and SVGIG (reference sequence). V lost 4 bases, J lost 10 bases, and 10 bases stayed unmatched. DNA of the CDR3: TGTGCCTGGAAAGGAAGGGACAGGGGGCTCGAGGAGCTGTTTTTT. This sequence encodes CAWKGRDRGLEELFF. Combining the CDR3 with reference TRBV30 and TRBJ2-2 gives the whole variable domain SQTIHQWPATLVQPVGSPLSLECTVEGTSNPNLYWYRQAAGRGLQLLFYSVGIGQISSEVPQNLSASRPQDRQFILSSKKLLLSDSGFYLCAWKGRDRGLEELFFGEGSRLTVL.

The gene calls are TRBV2 and TRBJ2-7, with TRBD2 matching 7 bases. There are 14 residues in the CDR3. V gave up 6 bases and J gave up 0 bases; unmatched junction bases: 5. CDR1 is SNHLY, CDR2 FYNNEI, per germline. CDR3 sequence (DNA): TGTGCCAGCAGGAAGGAGCGGGACTCCTACGAGCAGTACTTC. This codes for CASRKERDSYEQYF.

Only a few counts were recorded for this clone. This chain links TRBV7-8 with TRBJ2-7, with 9 bases that match TRBD2. CDR1 and CDR2 (germline): SGHVS, FQNEAQ. V shed 5 bases and J 1 base; nucleotides not matched to a gene: 18. The CDR3 spans 19 residues. This CDR3 reads CASSRRTTGREGLSYEQYF. The CDR3, as DNA: TGTGCCAGCAGCCGACGTACGACGGGGCGGGAGGGCCTATCCTACGAGCAGTACTTC.

The chain joins TRBV7-9 to TRBJ2-5, with D possibly matching TRBD2 (5 bases). Germline CDR1 and CDR2: SEHNR and FQNEAQ (reference sequence). V was trimmed by 1 base and J by 5 bases, leaving 17 bases between them. This CDR3 comprises 16 residues. Written as DNA, the CDR3 is TGTGCCAGCAGCTTAGAATTCAGAGGGCAAGGGGAGACCCAGTACTTC. Its translation is CASSLEFRGQGETQYF.

The chain is built from TRBV5-4 and TRBJ1-2; 8 nucleotides agree with TRBD1. V lost 2 bases to trimming and J lost 7 bases; unmatched junction nucleotides: 10. This CDR3 is built from 15 residues. Germline V gene lookup returns CDR1 SGHNT and CDR2 YYREEE (reference sequence). CDR3 nucleotide sequence: TGTGCCAGCAGCTTCCCGGACAGGGTGTTTAGTGGCTACACCTTC. This gives the protein CASSFPDRVFSGYTF.

This clone appeared a few times. The rearrangement uses TRBV9 and TRBJ1-1; possibly TRBD1 for D (5 bases). V was pared by 3 bases and J by 1 base, with 10 bases between. CDR1 is SGDLS and CDR2 is YYNGEE in the germline V gene. This CDR3 is built from 14 residues. The chain's CDR3 is CASSAGITNTEAFF. CDR3 bases: TGTGCCAGCAGCGCAGGGATTACGAACACTGAAGCTTTCTTT.

This chain joins TRBV7-6 and TRBJ2-7; 7 bases map to TRBD1. Per the germline V gene, CDR1 is SGHVS and CDR2 is FNYEAQ. CDR3 length: 14 amino acids. V dropped 5 bases and J dropped 7; count of bases not matched to a gene: 11. The CDR3 here is CASSHWDSPREQYF. The DNA for the CDR3 is TGTGCCAGCAGCCACTGGGACAGCCCTAGGGAGCAGTACTTC.

The CDR3 bases are TGTGCCAGCAGCCCTGGGACTAGCCGCACAGATACGCAGTATTTT. It translates to CASSPGTSRTDTQYF. The chain links TRBV5-4 to TRBJ2-3; 9 nucleotides match TRBD2. V gave up 4 bases and J gave up 1 base; unmatched junction bases: 4. Looked up from germline, CDR1 is SGHNT and CDR2 is YYREEE (reference sequence). CDR3 length: 15 amino acids.

In this sample, this clone turned up a few times. The chain recombines TRBV29-1 with TRBJ2-5; 9 nucleotides align to TRBD1. Germline loops: CDR1 SQVTM, CDR2 ANQGSEA. The CDR3 is 14 amino acids. V was clipped by 7 bases and J by 5 bases; unmatched bases: 11. CDR3 loop: CSGRRDRVKETQYF. Here the CDR3 DNA reads TGCAGCGGACGCCGGGACAGGGTCAAGGAGACCCAGTACTTC.

The genes are TRBV11-3 and TRBJ2-3; 10 nucleotides match TRBD2. V was clipped by 3 bases and J by 3 bases; unmatched bases: 0. Germline V gene sequence: CDR1 SGHNT, CDR2 YENEEA. This CDR3 is built from 14 residues. In DNA form, the CDR3 reads TGTGCCAGCAGCTTTAGCGGGGGGACAGATACGCAGTATTTT. Translated: CASSFSGGTDTQYF.

V and J are TRBV30 and TRBJ2-1, with TRBD2 matching over 13 bases. The CDR3 extends over 16 amino acids. CDR1 and CDR2 (germline): GTSNPN, SVGIG (reference sequence). Unmatched junction bases numbered 9, after V lost 5 bases and J lost 5 bases. The CDR3 nucleotides are TGTGCCTGGTACCCCGGGACTAGCGGGATAAACAATGAGCAGTTCTTC. Amino acid sequence: CAWYPGTSGINNEQFF.

This sequence joins TRBV13 and TRBJ2-2; TRBD2 is a possible D gene (7 bases). V dropped 5 bases and J dropped 2 bases, with 15 bases sitting between them. CDR1 PRHDT and CDR2 FYEKMQ come from the germline V gene (reference sequence). The CDR3 consists of 16 residues. As DNA, the CDR3 is TGTGCCAGCAGCCTCGACGGGGGGCTTAACACCGGGGAGCTGTTTTTT. Protein product: CASSLDGGLNTGELFF.

V usage is TRBV6-5 and J usage is TRBJ2-1, with TRBD2 identical over 8 bases. Looked up from germline, CDR1 is MNHEY and CDR2 is SVGAGI. The length of the CDR3 is 15 residues. V shed 3 bases and J 7 bases; nucleotides not matched to a gene: 8. The CDR3 loop is CASSYTAGVRNEQFF. CDR3 nucleotide sequence: TGTGCCAGCAGTTATACAGCGGGAGTGCGTAATGAGCAGTTCTTC.

This clone was observed a few times. This sequence joins TRBV7-9 and TRBJ2-3, with 9 bases that match TRBD1. Germline lookup yields CDR1 SEHNR and CDR2 FQNEAQ (reference sequence). This CDR3 comprises 16 residues. V dropped 6 bases and J dropped 3; count of bases not matched to a gene: 10. CDR3 sequence: CASSLNRDRVTDTQYF. DNA for the CDR3: TGTGCCAGCAGTTTGAACCGGGACAGGGTGACAGATACGCAGTATTTT.

The chain combines TRBV7-9 with TRBJ2-1, with a weak D call TRBD2 (6 bases). The CDR3 sequence is 13 residues long. Germline lookup yields CDR1 SEHNR and CDR2 FQNEAQ (reference sequence). The ends were cut back, 8 bases at V and 8 bases at J, with 16 bases in the middle. The CDR3, as DNA: TGTGCCAGCCGTTTGCAGGGAGGCGATGAGCAGTTCTTC. This translates into CASRLQGGDEQFF.

Written as DNA, the CDR3 is TGCGCCAGCAGCTTGGCGGGGGACGAGCAGTACTTC. The encoded protein is CASSLAGDEQYF. The rearrangement uses TRBV5-1 and TRBJ2-7, with a tentative D call TRBD2 (6 bases). This CDR3 contains 12 residues. V lost 0 bases and J lost 5, with 6 bases in between. Germline V gene lookup returns CDR1 SGHRS and CDR2 YFSETQ.

This clone was observed a few times. The rearrangement links TRBV6-1 to TRBJ1-2, with TRBD1 identical over 10 bases. The germline V gene encodes CDR1 MNHNS and CDR2 SASEGT. The CDR3 runs to 14 residues. The V gene end was trimmed by 5 bases and the J gene end by 8 bases; junction bases not matched to a gene: 8. Here the CDR3 reads CASSPGQGMGGYTF. In nucleotides, the CDR3 is TGTGCCAGCAGTCCGGGACAGGGGATGGGCGGCTACACCTTC.

The chain carries TRBV6-5 and TRBJ2-5; TRBD2 matches at 8 bases. V lost 2 bases, J lost 5 bases, and 4 bases stayed unmatched. CDR3 size: 14 residues. Germline V CDR1 and CDR2: MNHEY, SVGAGI. The CDR3 loop reads CASSYDTGGETQYF. The CDR3 DNA reads TGTGCCAGCAGTTACGACACGGGAGGGGAGACCCAGTACTTC.

V gene TRBV7-2 combines with J gene TRBJ1-6; unclear D gene. CDR3 length: 12 residues. Trimming shortened V by 0 bases and J by 9 bases, and 3 bases separated the two germline ends. Germline V gene sequence: CDR1 SGHTA, CDR2 FQGNSA. The CDR3: CASSLARSPLHF. In nucleotides, the CDR3 is TGTGCCAGCAGCTTAGCTCGTTCACCCCTCCACTTT. The whole variable domain, filled in from reference TRBV7-2 and TRBJ1-6, reads GAGVSQSPSNKVTEKGKDVELRCDPISGHTALYWYRQSLGQGLEFLIYFQGNSAPDKSGLPSDRFSAERTGGSVSTLTIQRTQQEDSAVYLCASSLARSPLHFGNGTRLTVT.

The chain links TRBV7-2 to TRBJ2-1, with TRBD1 matching 10 bases. V was clipped by 5 bases and J by 9 bases; unmatched bases: 4. CDR3 size: 13 residues. CDR1 SGHTA and CDR2 FQGNSA come from the germline V gene. The CDR3 loop reads CASSQTGGIEQFF. The CDR3, as DNA: TGTGCCAGCAGCCAGACAGGGGGCATTGAGCAGTTCTTC. The full variable domain, its missing parts supplied by reference TRBV7-2 and TRBJ2-1, is GAGVSQSPSNKVTEKGKDVELRCDPISGHTALYWYRQSLGQGLEFLIYFQGNSAPDKSGLPSDRFSAERTGGSVSTLTIQRTQQEDSAVYLCASSQTGGIEQFFGPGTRLTVL.

This clone has only a few counts. The V call is TRBV30, the J call TRBJ2-6; unclear D gene. This CDR3 is 13 amino acids long. In germline, CDR1 is GTSNPN, CDR2 SVGIG (reference sequence). V was pared by 4 bases and J by 6 bases, with 10 bases between. The CDR3 coding sequence is TGTGCCTGGACCCGGGTCTCGGCCAACGTCCTGACTTTC. Encoded protein: CAWTRVSANVLTF. The complete variable domain, with remaining parts taken from reference TRBV30 and TRBJ2-6, reads SQTIHQWPATLVQPVGSPLSLECTVEGTSNPNLYWYRQAAGRGLQLLFYSVGIGQISSEVPQNLSASRPQDRQFILSSKKLLLSDSGFYLCAWTRVSANVLTFGAGSRLTVL.

This clone was counted a few times. The chain carries TRBV30 and TRBJ1-1; TRBD1 might be the D (5 bases). This CDR3 comprises 12 residues. Germline values: CDR1 GTSNPN, CDR2 SVGIG (reference sequence). The V end lost 6 bases, the J end lost 5 bases, and 13 bases lay between the germline ends. CDR3: CACSRGGTEAFF. DNA for the CDR3: TGTGCCTGCTCACGGGGGGGGACTGAAGCTTTCTTT.

The J gene is TRBJ2-7, the V gene TRBV30, with D unresolved. CDR3 size: 11 residues. Germline lookup yields CDR1 GTSNPN and CDR2 SVGIG (reference sequence). Trimming shortened V by 3 bases and J by 2 bases, and 5 bases separated the two germline ends. Written as DNA, the CDR3 is TGTGCCTGGAGGTCAGCCTACGAGCAGTACTTC. Protein product: CAWRSAYEQYF.

The rearrangement joins TRBV15 to TRBJ2-1; D remains ambiguous. The CDR3 sequence is 16 residues long. Trimming removed 0 bases at V and 0 bases at J, with 9 bases between. Germline CDR1 and CDR2: LNHNV and YYDKDF (reference sequence). This chain's CDR3 is CATSREALSSYNEQFF. The DNA for the CDR3 is TGTGCCACCAGCAGAGAAGCTCTGAGCTCCTACAATGAGCAGTTCTTC.